This T cell receptor beta chain was recovered during a study of T cells in tuberculosis. Notes on the study in general: GMM-specific TCRs were nearer to active tuberculosis alpha repertoires, suggesting expansion. Shorter CDR3-alpha in active tuberculosis partly drove smaller distances.

TCRdb's table, derived via immunoSEQ multiplex PCR, lists solely in-frame clones and lacks some. The sample holds some 20,000 clones, around 87% seen once. Worth noting for this clone: Its antigen is undetermined.

The source of this sequence is a donor aged 10 to 29 with latent tuberculosis or without tuberculosis infection. Source material: PBMCs.

The CDR3 loop is CSVEIAGGKARELFF. CDR3 in DNA: TGCAGCGTTGAAATAGCGGGGGGGAAGGCGCGGGAGCTGTTTTTT. This chain uses TRBV29-1 with TRBJ2-2; 11 nucleotides match TRBD2. The CDR3 runs 15 residues. J was trimmed by 9 bases and V by 2 bases; bases with no gene match: 8. Germline loops: CDR1 SQVTM, CDR2 ANQGSEA.